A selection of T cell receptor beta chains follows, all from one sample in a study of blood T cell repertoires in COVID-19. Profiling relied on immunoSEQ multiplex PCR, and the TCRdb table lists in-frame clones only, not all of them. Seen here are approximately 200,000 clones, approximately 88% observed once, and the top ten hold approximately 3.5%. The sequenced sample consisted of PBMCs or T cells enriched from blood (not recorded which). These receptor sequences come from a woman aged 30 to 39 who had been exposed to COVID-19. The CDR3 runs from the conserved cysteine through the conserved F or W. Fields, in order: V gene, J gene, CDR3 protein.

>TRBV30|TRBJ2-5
CAWSVHAGGGGETQYF
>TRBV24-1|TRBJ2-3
CATSDPMGTDTTDTQYF
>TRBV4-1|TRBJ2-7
CASSPDLAGFPEQYF
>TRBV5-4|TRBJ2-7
CASSPRQGAEEQYF
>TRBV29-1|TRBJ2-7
CSVETNYEQYF
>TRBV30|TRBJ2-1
CAWSVLAGDYNEQFF
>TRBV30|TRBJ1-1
CAWSGIGQAMNTEAFF
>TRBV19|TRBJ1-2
CASSTPGQGLGYTF
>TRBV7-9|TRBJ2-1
CASSPDRGLNEQFF
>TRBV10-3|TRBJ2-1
CAILPSGRELNEQFF
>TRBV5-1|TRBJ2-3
CASRAGTSGRADTQYF
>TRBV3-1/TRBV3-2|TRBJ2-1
CASSPLRGSYNEQFF
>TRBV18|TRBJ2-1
CASSREEVSYNEQFF
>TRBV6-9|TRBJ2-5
CASSSRASRETQYF
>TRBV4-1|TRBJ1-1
CASSQFVNTEAFF
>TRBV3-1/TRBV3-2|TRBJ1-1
CASSQAMQGRRGEAFF
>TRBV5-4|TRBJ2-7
CASSLGLAGALGYEQYF
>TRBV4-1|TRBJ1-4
CASSQDKGGTNEKLFF
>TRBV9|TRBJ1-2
CASSPPPGTPTF
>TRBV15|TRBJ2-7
CATSRLSSSGEQYF
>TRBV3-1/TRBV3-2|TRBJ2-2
CASSHRAGGSTGELFF
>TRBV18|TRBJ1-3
CASSPLGTGALTPEFSGNTIYF
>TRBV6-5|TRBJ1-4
CASNRDTDNEKLFF
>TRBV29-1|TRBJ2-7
CSVDPGPGEQYF
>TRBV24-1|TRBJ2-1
CATSDLPMTSGDNEQFF
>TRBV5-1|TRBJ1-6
CASSLTGGNSPLHF
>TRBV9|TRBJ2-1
CASSVAPSSEQFF
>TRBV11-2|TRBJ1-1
CASSLGQGGNSEAFF
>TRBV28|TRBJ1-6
CASRPTGWGSPLHF
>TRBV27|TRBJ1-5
CASSGGNQPQHF
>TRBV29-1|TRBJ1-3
CSVSPGQAGNTIYF
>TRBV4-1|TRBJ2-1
CASSQEVRQGANEQFF
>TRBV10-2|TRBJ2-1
CASNGRATTSEQFF
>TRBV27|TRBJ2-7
CASSFERGHGYEQYF
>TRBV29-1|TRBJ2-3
CSAKRPGIGDTQYF
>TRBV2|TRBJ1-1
CASRRTNQNTEAFF
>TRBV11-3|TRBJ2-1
CASSLGRGGSSYNEQFF
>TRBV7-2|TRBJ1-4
CASSLVVGAPEKLFF
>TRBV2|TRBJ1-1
CASSADGILMNTEAFF
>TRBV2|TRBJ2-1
CASSAQLGDRGNEQFF
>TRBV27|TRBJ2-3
CASSLGTGGESDTQYF
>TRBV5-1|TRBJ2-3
CASRTGTGGLPSTDTQYF
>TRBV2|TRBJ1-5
CASSGQGQTNQPQHF
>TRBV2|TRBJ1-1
CASREQGGGTEAFF
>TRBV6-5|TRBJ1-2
CASSFGGGGYTF
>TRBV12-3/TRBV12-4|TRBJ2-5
CASSIGTTETQYF
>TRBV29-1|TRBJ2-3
CSQRLADTQYF
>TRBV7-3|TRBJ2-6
CASSLTGQVSSGANVLTF
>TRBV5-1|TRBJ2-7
CASSFSGTSASYEQYF
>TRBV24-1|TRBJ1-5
CATSDAQGSSNQPQHF
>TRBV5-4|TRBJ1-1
CASQNGENTEAFF
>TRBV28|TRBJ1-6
CASSLTGAVGNSPLHF